This is a list of T cell receptor beta chains from one sample in a study of T cells after yellow fever vaccination. Each CDR3 protein gets one entry after TCRdb re-called the 5' RACE reads with MiXCR. The sample has 450,000 to 550,000 distinct CDR3 sequences, just over 20% seen once. The sequenced sample was PBMCs, obtained approximately 20 days after the first yellow fever vaccination. The receptors were sampled from a man between 18 and 35 years old who received the YFV17D yellow fever vaccine. Each CDR3 is given with its conserved first and last residue. D genes are given only for firm matches. Where a row states a size, it is once, few, many or the class of an expanded clone; other rows omit it.

TRBV4-3	TRBJ2-1	-	-	CASSQDEAGPTYNEQFF	TGCGCCAGCAGCCAAGATGAGGCGGGGCCGACCTACAATGAGCAGTTCTTC
TRBV25-1	TRBJ2-2	many	TRBD2	CASTSGGNTGELFF	TGTGCCAGCACCAGCGGGGGAAACACCGGGGAGCTGTTTTTT
TRBV12-5	TRBJ1-2	few	TRBD1	CASGLGTGDHGGYTF	TGTGCTAGTGGTTTGGGGACAGGGGACCATGGTGGCTACACCTTC
TRBV20-1	TRBJ2-5	few	-	CSAPGGGGETQYF	TGCAGTGCCCCTGGGGGGGGCGGCGAGACCCAGTACTTC
TRBV5-1	TRBJ2-6	-	TRBD1	CASSWTGAGANVLTF	TGCGCCAGCAGCTGGACAGGGGCTGGGGCCAACGTCCTGACTTTC
TRBV27	TRBJ1-5	-	-	CASSLRTSGQPQHF	TGTGCCAGCAGTTTACGGACATCTGGTCAGCCCCAGCATTTT
TRBV5-1	TRBJ1-2	few	TRBD1	CASRGGQGPTNYGYTF	TGCGCCAGCAGAGGGGGACAGGGCCCGACTAACTATGGCTACACCTTC
TRBV7-2	TRBJ1-5	few	-	CASRRDRNQPQHF	TGTGCCAGCAGGCGGGACCGGAATCAGCCCCAGCATTTT
TRBV6-1	TRBJ1-1	-	-	CATLPPQNTEAFF	TGTGCCACGCTCCCTCCCCAGAACACTGAAGCTTTCTTT
TRBV5-1	TRBJ2-7	few	TRBD1	CASKAGQGAYEQYF	TGCGCCAGCAAGGCCGGACAGGGGGCCTACGAGCAGTACTTC
TRBV15	TRBJ2-4	few	-	CATSRSSDGWVKNIQYF	TGTGCCACCAGCAGATCCTCTGACGGCTGGGTCAAAAACATTCAGTACTTC
TRBV6-2/TRBV6-3	TRBJ2-1	-	-	CASSYGQTREQFF	TGTGCCAGCAGTTACGGACAAACCCGTGAGCAGTTCTTC
TRBV28	TRBJ1-2	few	-	CASSLIGLGGDYTF	TGTGCCAGCAGTTTAATAGGGCTGGGGGGAGACTACACCTTC
TRBV4-3	TRBJ2-2	few	-	CASSQVARGRRGGELFF	TGCGCCAGCAGCCAAGTCGCCCGGGGGAGGCGGGGAGGGGAGCTGTTTTTT
TRBV5-6	TRBJ2-7	few	-	CASSAGWGGEQYF	TGTGCCAGCAGCGCCGGGTGGGGTGGCGAGCAGTACTTC
TRBV12-3/TRBV12-4	TRBJ2-5	-	-	CASTLQDRGETQYF	TGTGCCAGCACCCTACAGGACAGAGGGGAGACCCAGTACTTC
TRBV9	TRBJ2-2	few	-	CASSDKGEITGELFF	TGTGCCAGCAGCGACAAGGGGGAGATCACCGGGGAGCTGTTTTTT
TRBV7-9	TRBJ2-1	few	TRBD2	CASSALAGVLDEQFF	TGTGCCAGCAGCGCACTAGCGGGGGTTCTCGATGAGCAGTTCTTC
TRBV9	TRBJ2-3	-	-	CASSLSPRDTDTQYF	TGTGCCAGCAGCCTAAGCCCCAGGGATACAGATACGCAGTATTTT
TRBV6-5	TRBJ2-7	few	-	CASSYPGTYEQYF	TGTGCCAGCAGTTACCCCGGGACCTACGAGCAGTACTTC
TRBV7-6	TRBJ2-2	few	-	CASSSGAGSYTGELFF	TGTGCCAGCAGCTCCGGGGCAGGGAGTTACACCGGGGAGCTGTTTTTT
TRBV28	TRBJ2-4	few	-	CASSLRGGLAKNIQYF	TGTGCCAGCAGTTTAAGGGGAGGCTTAGCCAAAAACATTCAGTACTTC
TRBV4-3	TRBJ2-6	-	TRBD1	CASSLQGSSGANVLTF	TGCGCCAGCAGCCTACAGGGGAGCTCTGGGGCCAACGTCCTGACTTTC